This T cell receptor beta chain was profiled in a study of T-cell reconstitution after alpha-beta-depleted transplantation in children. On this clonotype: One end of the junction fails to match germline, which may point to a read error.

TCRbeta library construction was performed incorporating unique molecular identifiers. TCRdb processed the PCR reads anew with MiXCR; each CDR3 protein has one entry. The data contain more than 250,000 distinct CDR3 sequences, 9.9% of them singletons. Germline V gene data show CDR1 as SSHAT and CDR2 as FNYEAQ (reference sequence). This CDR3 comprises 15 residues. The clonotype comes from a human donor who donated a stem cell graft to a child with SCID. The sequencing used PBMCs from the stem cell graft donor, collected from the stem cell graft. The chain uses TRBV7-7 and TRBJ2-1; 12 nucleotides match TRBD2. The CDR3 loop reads CASSSGLAGSDEQFF. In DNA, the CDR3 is TGTGCTAGCAGCTCAGGACTAGCGGGGTCCGATGAGCAGTTCTTC. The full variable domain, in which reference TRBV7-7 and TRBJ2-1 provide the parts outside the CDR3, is GAGVSQSPRYKVTKRGQDVTLRCDPISSHATLYWYQQALGQGPEFLTYFNYEAQPDKSGLPSDRFSAERPEGSISTLTIQRTEQRDSAMYRCASSSGLAGSDEQFFGPGTRLTVL.